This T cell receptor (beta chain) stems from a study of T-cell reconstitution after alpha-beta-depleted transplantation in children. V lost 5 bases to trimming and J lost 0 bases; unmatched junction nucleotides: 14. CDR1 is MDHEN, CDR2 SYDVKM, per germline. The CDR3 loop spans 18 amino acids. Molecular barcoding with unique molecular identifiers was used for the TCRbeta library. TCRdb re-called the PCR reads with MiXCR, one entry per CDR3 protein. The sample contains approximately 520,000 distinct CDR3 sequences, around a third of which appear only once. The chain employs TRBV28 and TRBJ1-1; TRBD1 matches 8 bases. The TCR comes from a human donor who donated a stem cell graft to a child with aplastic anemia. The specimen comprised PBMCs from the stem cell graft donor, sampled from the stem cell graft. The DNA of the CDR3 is TGTGCCAGCAGTACCTCACAGGGGGGGTCTAGAATGAACACTGAAGCTTTCTTT. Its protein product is CASSTSQGGSRMNTEAFF.